This T cell receptor beta chain was captured by sequencing in a study of T cells in Graves' hyperthyroidism and ophthalmopathy. V lost 6 bases, J lost 5 bases, and 10 bases stayed unmatched. The length of the CDR3 is 14 residues. CDR1 and CDR2 (germline): SGHRS, YFSETQ. The authors deemed Graves' hyperthyroidism stable absent ophthalmopathy progression within 18 months. TCR beta CDR3 region amplification was performed from RNA transcripts. The HTBI primer set was used in a first-round RT-PCR of the TCR CDR3. TCRdb re-called the multiplex PCR reads through MiXCR, storing one row per CDR3 protein. The repertoire holds about 580,000 distinct CDR3 sequences, with around 42% as singletons.

The receptor was isolated from a woman in her late teens or twenties with Graves' hyperthyroidism. Sequenced: peripheral blood or thyroid tissue (not recorded which). The V and J genes are TRBV5-1 and TRBJ2-7; 8 bases map to TRBD2. For the CDR3, the DNA is TGCGCCAGCACCAACCCGGGACTAGGACACGAGCAGTACTTC. This translates into CASTNPGLGHEQYF.